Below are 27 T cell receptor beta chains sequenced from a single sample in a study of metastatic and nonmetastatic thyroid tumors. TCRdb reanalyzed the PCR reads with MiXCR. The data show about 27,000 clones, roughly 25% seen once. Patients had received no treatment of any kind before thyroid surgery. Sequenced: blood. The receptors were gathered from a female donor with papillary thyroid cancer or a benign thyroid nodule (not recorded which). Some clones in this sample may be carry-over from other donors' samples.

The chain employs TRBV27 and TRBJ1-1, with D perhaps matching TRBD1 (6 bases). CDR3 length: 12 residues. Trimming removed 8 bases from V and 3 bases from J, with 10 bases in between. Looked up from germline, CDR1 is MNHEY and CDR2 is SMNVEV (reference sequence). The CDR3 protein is CASSQGDTEAFF. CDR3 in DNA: TGTGCCAGCTCACAGGGAGACACTGAAGCTTTCTTT.

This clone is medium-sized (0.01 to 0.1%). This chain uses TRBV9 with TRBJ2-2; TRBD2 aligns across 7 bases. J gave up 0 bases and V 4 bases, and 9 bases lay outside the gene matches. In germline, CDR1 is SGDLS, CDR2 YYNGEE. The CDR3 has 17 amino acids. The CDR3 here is CASSNSGTTPNTGELFF. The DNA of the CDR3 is TGTGCCAGCAGCAACTCCGGGACTACTCCGAACACCGGGGAGCTGTTTTTT.

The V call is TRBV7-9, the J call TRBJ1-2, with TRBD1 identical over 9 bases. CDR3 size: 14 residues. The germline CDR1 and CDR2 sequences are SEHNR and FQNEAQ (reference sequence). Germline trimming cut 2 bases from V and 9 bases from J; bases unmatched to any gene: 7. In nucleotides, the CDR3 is TGTGCCAGCAGCTTATCCTGGACAGGGGACTGCTACACCTTC. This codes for CASSLSWTGDCYTF.

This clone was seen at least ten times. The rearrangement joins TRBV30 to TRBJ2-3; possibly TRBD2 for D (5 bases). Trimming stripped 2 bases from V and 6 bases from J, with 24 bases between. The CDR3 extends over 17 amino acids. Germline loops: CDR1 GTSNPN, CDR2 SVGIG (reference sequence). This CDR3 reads CAWSTGLGSLVADTQYF. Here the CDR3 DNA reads TGTGCCTGGAGTACGGGCCTGGGGAGCTTGGTAGCCGATACGCAGTATTTT.

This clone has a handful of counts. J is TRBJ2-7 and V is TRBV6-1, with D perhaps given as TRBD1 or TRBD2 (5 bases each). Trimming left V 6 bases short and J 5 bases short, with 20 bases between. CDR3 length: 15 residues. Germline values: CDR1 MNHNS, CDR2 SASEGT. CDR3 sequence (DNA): TGTGCCAGCAGGCTCCGGGGCGATGGAGGAGACGAGCAGTACTTC. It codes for CASRLRGDGGDEQYF.

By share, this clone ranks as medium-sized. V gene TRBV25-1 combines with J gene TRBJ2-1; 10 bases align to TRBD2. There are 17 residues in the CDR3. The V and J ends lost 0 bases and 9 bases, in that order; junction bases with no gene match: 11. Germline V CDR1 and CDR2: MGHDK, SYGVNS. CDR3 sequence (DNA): TGTGCCAGCAGTGAATATTCCAGCGGGAGGGCATCGGGTGAGCAGTTCTTC. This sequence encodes CASSEYSSGRASGEQFF. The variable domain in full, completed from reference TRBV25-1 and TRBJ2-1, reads EADIYQTPRYLVIGTGKKITLECSQTMGHDKMYWYQQDPGMELHLIHYSYGVNSTEKGDLSSESTVSRIRTEHFPLTLESARPSHTSQYLCASSEYSSGRASGEQFFGPGTRLTVL.

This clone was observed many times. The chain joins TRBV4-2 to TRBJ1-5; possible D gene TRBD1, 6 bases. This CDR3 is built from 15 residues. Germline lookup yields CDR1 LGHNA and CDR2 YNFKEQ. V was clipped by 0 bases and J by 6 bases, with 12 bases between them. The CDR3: CASSQEVGAVQPQHF. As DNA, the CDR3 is TGTGCCAGCAGCCAAGAGGTGGGGGCGGTTCAGCCCCAGCATTTT.

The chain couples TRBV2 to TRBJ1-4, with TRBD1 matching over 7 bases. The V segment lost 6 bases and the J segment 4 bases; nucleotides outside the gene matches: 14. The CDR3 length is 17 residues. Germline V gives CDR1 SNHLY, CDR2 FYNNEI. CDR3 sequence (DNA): TGTGCCAGCAGGACCGGGACAGCTCCTGTAGGTAATGAAAAACTGTTTTTT. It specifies CASRTGTAPVGNEKLFF.

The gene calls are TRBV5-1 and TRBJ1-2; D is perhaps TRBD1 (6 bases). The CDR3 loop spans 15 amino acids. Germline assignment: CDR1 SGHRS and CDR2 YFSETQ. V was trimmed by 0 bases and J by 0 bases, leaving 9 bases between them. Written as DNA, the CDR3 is TGCGCCAGCAGCTTGGTCGGACAGCCTAACTATGGCTACACCTTC. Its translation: CASSLVGQPNYGYTF.

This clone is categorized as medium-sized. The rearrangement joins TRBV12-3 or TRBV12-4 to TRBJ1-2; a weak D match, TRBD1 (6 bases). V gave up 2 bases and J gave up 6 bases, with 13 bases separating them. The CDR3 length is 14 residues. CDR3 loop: CASSLLGAHNGYTF. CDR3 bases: TGTGCCAGCAGTTTATTGGGGGCGCACAATGGCTACACCTTC.

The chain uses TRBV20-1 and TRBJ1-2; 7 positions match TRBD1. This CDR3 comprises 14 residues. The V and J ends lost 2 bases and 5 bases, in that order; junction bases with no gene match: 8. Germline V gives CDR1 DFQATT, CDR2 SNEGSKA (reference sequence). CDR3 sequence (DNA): TGCAGTGCTAGACACTCTACAGGGGTTTATGGCTACACCTTC. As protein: CSARHSTGVYGYTF.

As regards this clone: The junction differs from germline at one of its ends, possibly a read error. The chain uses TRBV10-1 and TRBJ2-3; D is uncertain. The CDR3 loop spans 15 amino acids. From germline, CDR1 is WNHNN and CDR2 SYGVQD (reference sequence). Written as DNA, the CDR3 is TGCGCCAGCAGTGCCTCATGGTCAGGCACAGATACTCAGTATTTT. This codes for CASSASWSGTDTQYF.

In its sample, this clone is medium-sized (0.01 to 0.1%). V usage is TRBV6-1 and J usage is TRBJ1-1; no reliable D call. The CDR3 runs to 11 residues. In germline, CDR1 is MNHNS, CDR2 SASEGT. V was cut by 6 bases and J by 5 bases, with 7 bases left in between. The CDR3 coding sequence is TGTGCCAGCAGGCAGCGAACTGAAGCTTTCTTT. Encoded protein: CASRQRTEAFF.

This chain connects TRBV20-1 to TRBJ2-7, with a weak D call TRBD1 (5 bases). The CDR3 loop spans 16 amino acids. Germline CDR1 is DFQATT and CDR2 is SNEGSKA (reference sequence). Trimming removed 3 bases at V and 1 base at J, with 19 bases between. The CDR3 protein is CSARPLFGAVSYEQYF. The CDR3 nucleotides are TGCAGTGCTAGGCCCCTCTTTGGGGCCGTATCCTACGAGCAGTACTTC.

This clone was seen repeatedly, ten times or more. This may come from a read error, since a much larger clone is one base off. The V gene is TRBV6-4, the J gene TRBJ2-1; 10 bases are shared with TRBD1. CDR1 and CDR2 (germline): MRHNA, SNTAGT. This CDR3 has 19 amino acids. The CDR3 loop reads CASSLTGTGVRIAYNEQLF. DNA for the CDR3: TGTGCCAGCAGTCTCACCGGGACAGGGGTTAGAATCGCCTACAATGAGCAGCTCTTC.

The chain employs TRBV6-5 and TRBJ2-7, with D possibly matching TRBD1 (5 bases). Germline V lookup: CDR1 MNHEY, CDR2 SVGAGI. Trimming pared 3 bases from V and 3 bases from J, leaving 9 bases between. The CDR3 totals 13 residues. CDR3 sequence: CASSYDRHYEQYF. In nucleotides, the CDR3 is TGTGCCAGCAGTTATGACAGACACTACGAGCAGTACTTC.

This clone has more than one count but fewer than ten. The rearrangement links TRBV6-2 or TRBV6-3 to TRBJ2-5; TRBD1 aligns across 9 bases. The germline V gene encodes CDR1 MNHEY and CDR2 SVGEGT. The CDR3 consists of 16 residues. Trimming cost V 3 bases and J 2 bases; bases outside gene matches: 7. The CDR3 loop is CASSYSGTGRQETQYF. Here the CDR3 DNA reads TGTGCCAGCAGTTATTCCGGGACAGGGCGACAAGAGACCCAGTACTTC.

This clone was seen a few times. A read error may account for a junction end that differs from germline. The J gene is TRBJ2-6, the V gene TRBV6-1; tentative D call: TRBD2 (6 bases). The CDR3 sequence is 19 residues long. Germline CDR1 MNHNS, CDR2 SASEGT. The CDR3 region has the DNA TGTGCCAGCAGTGAACCACCTGGACGGGGGAATTCTGGGTCCAACGTCCTGACTTTC. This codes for CASSEPPGRGNSGSNVLTF.

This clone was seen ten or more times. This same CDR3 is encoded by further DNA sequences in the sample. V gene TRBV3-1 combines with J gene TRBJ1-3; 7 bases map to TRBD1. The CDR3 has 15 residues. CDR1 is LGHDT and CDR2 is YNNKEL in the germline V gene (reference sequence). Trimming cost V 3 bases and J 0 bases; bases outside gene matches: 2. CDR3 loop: CASSQGQNSGNTIYF. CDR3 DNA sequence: TGTGCCAGCAGCCAGGGACAGAACTCTGGAAACACCATATATTTT.

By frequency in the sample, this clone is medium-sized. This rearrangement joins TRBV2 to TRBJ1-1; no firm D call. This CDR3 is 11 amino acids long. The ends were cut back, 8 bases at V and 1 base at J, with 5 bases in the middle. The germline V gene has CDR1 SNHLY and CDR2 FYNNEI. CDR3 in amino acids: CASRRNTEAFF. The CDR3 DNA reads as TGTGCCAGCCGGAGGAACACTGAAGCTTTCTTT.

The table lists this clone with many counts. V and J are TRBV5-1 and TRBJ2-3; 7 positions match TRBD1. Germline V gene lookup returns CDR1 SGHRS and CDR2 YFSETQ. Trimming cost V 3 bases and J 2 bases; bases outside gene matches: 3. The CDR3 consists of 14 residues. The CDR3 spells CASSSGTDTDTQYF. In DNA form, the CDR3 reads TGCGCCAGCAGCTCGGGGACAGACACAGATACGCAGTATTTT.

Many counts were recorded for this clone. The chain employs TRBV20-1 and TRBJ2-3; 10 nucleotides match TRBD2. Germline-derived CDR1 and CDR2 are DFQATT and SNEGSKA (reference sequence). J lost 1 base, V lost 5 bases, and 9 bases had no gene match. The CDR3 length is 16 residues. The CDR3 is CSAYSRTSGRTDTQYF. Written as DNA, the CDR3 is TGCAGTGCTTACTCACGGACTAGCGGACGCACAGATACGCAGTATTTT.

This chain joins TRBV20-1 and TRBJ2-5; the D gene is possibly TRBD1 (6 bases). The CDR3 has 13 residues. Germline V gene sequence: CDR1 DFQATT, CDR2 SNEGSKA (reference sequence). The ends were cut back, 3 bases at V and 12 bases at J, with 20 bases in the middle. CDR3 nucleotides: TGCAGTGCTAGGGACAGATTAAAAGAGAACAAGTACTTC. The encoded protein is CSARDRLKENKYF.

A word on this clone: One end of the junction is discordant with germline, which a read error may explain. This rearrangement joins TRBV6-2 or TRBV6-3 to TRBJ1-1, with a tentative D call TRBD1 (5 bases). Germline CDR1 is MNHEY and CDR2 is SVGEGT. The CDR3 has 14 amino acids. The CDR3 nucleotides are TGTGCCAGCAGTGCGGGACTGAGGCGGACTGAAGCTTACTTT. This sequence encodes CASSAGLRRTEAYF.

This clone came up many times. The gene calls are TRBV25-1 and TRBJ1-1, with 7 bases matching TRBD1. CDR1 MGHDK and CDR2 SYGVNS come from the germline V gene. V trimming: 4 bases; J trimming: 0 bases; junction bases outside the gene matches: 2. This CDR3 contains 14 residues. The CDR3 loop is CASSAGQLNTEAFF. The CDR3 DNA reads TGTGCCAGCAGTGCGGGACAGTTGAACACTGAAGCTTTCTTT.

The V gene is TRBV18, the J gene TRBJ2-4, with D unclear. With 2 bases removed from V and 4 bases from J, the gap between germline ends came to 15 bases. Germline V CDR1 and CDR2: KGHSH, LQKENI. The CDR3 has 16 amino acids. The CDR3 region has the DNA TGTGCCAGCTCACCAGGATGGGCAGGCTCAAAAAACATTCAGTACTTC. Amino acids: CASSPGWAGSKNIQYF.

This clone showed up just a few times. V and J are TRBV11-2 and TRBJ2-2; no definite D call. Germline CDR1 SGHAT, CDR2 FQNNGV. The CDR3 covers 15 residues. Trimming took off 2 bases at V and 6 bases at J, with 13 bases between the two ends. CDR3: CASSLMWNGAGELFF. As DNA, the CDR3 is TGTGCCAGCAGCTTAATGTGGAATGGGGCCGGGGAGCTGTTTTTT.